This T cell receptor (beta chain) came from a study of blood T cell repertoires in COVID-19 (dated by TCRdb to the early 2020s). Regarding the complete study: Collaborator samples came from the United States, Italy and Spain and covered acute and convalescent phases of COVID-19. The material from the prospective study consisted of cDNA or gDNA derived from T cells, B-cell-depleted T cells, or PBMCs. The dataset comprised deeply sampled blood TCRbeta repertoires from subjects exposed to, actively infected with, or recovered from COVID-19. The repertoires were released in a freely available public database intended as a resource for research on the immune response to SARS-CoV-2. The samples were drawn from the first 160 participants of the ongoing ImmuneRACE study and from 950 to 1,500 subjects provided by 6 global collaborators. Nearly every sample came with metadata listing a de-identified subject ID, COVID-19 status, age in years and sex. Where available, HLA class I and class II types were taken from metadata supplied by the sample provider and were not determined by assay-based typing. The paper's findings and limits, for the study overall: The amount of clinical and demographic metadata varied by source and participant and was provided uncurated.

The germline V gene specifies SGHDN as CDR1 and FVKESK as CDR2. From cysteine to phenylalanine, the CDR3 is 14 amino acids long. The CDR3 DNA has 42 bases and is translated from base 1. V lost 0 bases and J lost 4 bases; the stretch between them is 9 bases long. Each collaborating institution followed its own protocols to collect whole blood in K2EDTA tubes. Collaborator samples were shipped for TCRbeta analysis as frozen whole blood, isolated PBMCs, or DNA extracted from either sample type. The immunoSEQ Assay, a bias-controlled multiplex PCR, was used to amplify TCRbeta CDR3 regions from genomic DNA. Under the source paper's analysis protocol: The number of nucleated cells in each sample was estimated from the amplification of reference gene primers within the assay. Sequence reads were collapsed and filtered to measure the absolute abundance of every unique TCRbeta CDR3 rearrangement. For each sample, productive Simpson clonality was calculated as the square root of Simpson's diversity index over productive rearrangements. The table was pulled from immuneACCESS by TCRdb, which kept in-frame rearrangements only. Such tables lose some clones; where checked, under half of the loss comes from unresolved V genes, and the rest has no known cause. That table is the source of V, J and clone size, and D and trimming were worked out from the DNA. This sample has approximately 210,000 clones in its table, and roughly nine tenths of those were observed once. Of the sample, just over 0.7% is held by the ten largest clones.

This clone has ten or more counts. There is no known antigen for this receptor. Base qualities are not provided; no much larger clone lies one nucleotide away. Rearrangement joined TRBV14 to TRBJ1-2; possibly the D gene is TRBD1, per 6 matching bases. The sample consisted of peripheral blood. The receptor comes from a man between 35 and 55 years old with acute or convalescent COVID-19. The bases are TGTGCCAGCAGCCAAGACTTCAGGGGCTATGGCTACACCTTC. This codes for CASSQDFRGYGYTF.